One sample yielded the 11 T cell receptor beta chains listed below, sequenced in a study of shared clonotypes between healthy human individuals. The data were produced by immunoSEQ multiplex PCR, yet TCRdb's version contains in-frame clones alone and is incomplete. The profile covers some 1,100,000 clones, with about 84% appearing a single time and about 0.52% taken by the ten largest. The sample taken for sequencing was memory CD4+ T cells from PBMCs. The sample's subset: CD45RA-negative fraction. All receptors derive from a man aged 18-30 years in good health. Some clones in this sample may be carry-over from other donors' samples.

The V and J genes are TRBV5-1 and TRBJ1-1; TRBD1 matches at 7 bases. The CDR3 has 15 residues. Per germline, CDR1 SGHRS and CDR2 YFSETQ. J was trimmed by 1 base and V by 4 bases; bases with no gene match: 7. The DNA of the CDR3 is TGCGCCAGCAGCAACTCCGGGACAGCGAACACTGAAGCTTTCTTT. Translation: CASSNSGTANTEAFF.

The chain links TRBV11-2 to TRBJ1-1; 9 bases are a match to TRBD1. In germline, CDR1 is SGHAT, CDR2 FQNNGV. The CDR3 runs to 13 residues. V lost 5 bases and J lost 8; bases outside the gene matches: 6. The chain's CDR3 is CASSPDRGSEAFF. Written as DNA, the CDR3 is TGTGCCAGCAGCCCGGACAGGGGATCGGAAGCTTTCTTT.

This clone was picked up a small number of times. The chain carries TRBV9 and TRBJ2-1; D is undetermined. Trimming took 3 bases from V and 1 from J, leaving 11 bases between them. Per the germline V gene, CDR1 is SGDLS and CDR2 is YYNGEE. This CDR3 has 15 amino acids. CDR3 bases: TGTGCCAGCAGCGCGAGTTTGGGGTCCTACAATGAGCAGTTCTTC. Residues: CASSASLGSYNEQFF. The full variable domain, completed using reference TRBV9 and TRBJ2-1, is DSGVTQTPKHLITATGQRVTLRCSPRSGDLSVYWYQQSLDQGLQFLIQYYNGEERAKGNILERFSAQQFPDLHSELNLSSLELGDSALYFCASSASLGSYNEQFFGPGTRLTVL.

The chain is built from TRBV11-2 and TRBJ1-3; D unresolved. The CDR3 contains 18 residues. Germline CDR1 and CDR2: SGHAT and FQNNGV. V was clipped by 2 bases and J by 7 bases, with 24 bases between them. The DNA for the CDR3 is TGTGCCAGCAGCTTACCCCGAGGGTTATTGCGCCGTGTGAACACCATATATTTT. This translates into CASSLPRGLLRRVNTIYF.

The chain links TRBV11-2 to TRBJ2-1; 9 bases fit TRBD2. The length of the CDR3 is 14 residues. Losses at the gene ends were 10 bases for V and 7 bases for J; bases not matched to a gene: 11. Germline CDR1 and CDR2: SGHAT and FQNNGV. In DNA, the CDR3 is TGTGCCACCCGCCGAGCGGGAGGACCAAATGAGCAGTTCTTC. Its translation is CATRRAGGPNEQFF.

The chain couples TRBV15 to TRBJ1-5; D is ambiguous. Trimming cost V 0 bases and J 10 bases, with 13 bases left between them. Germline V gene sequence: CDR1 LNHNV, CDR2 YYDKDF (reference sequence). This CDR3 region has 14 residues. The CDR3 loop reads CATSRDHTVAPQHF. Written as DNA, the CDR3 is TGTGCCACCAGCAGAGATCATACTGTTGCCCCCCAGCATTTT.

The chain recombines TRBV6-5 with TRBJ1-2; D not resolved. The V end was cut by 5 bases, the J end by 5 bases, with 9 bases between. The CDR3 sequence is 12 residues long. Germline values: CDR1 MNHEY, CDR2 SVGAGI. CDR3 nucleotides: TGTGCCAGCAGTCCTGACTGGTATGGCTACACCTTC. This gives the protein CASSPDWYGYTF.

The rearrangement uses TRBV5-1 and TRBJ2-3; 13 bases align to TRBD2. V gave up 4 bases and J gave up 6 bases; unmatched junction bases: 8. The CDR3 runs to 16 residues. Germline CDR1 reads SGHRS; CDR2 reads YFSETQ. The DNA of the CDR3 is TGCGCCAGCAGCGTCGGACTAGCGGGAGTTTTGGATACGCAGTATTTT. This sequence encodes CASSVGLAGVLDTQYF. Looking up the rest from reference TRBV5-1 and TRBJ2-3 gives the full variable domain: KAGVTQTPRYLIKTRGQQVTLSCSPISGHRSVSWYQQTPGQGLQFLFEYFSETQRNKGNFPGRFSGRQFSNSRSEMNVSTLELGDSALYLCASSVGLAGVLDTQYFGPGTRLTVL.

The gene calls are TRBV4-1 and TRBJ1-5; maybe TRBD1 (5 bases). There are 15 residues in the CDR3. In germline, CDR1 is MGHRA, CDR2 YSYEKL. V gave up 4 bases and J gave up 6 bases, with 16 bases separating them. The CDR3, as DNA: TGCGCCAGCAGCCCCCAGGCAGGGATCGGTCAGCCCCAGCATTTT. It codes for CASSPQAGIGQPQHF.

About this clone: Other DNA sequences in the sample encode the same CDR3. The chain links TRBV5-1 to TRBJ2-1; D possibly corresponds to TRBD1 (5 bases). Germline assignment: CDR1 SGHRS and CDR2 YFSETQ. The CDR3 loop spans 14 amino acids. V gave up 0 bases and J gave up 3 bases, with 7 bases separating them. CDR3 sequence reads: CASSLGQSYNEQFF. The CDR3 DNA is TGCGCCAGCAGCTTGGGACAGAGCTACAATGAGCAGTTCTTC.

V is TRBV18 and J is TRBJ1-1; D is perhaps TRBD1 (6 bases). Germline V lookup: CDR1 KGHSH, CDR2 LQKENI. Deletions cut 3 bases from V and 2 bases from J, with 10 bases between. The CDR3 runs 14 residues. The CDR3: CASSPGTPNTEAFF. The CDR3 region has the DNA TGTGCCAGCTCACCTGGGACACCTAACACTGAAGCTTTCTTT. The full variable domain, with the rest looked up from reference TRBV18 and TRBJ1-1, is NAGVMQNPRHLVRRRGQEARLRCSPMKGHSHVYWYRQLPEEGLKFMVYLQKENIIDESGMPKERFSAEFPKEGPSILRIQQVVRGDSAAYFCASSPGTPNTEAFFGQGTRLTVV.